This section outlines one T cell receptor (beta chain) sequence together with its context. This clone showed up just once. What antigen it recognizes has not been identified. Base qualities were left out, and no much larger clone turns up one base away. Including cysteine and phenylalanine, the CDR3 has 15 amino acids. Only CDR3 DNA remains: 45 bases, in frame from the first base. After removal of 0 bases from V and 4 bases from J, the junction retains 3 bases not matched to a gene. The germline V gene (reference sequence) provides CDR1 LGHDT and CDR2 YNNKEL. TCRbeta CDR3 regions were amplified from genomic DNA using the immunoSEQ Assay, a bias-controlled multiplex PCR. The paper's processing steps were these. Within the assay, amplification of reference gene primers was used to estimate how many nucleated cells each sample contained. Sequence reads were collapsed and filtered to measure the absolute abundance of every unique TCRbeta CDR3 rearrangement. For each sample, productive Simpson clonality was calculated as the square root of Simpson's diversity index across productive rearrangements. In its TCRdb copy, this immuneACCESS table keeps in-frame sequences only and misses some clones. Where compared with another copy, unresolved V genes explain less than half of these, and the others have no known cause. V, J and clone size are taken as reported in that table, and D and trimming were inferred from the DNA itself. For this sample the table gives roughly 86,000 clones, of which 82% were detected only once. The ten top clones hold 21% of the sample.

Whole blood was collected in K2EDTA tubes by collaborating institutions according to the institutions' own protocols. For TCRbeta analysis, collaborators shipped samples in one of three forms: frozen whole blood, isolated PBMCs, or DNA extracted from either of those sample types. The entry originates in a study of blood T cell repertoires in COVID-19 (dated by TCRdb to between 2020 and 2021). A note on the overall study: The collaborator samples originated in the United States, Italy and Spain and spanned the acute and convalescent phases of COVID-19. The prospective study material was composed of cDNA or gDNA derived from T cells, B-cell-depleted T cells, or PBMCs. Subjects who had been exposed to COVID-19, were actively infected with it, or had recovered from it provided the deeply sampled blood TCRbeta repertoires that made up the dataset. The repertoires were made available in a free public database intended to serve as a resource for research on the immune response to SARS-CoV-2. Samples came from the ongoing ImmuneRACE study (first 160 participants) plus 1,254 subjects from 6 global collaborators. The sample metadata nearly always contained a de-identified subject ID, COVID-19 status, age in years and sex. Where available, HLA class I and class II types were taken from metadata supplied by the sample provider and were not determined by assay-based typing.

What the research found in general, with its limitations: The amount of clinical and demographic metadata varied by source and participant and was provided uncurated.

This TCR derives from a human donor in a cohort sampled during active COVID-19. The specimen was peripheral blood. The receptor chain draws on TRBV3-1 (or the pseudogene TRBV3-2) and TRBJ2-1; TRBD1 fits 7 bases in the junction. For the CDR3, the sequence is CASSQDGDSYNEQFF. The bases read TGTGCCAGCAGCCAAGATGGGGACAGTTACAATGAGCAGTTCTTC.